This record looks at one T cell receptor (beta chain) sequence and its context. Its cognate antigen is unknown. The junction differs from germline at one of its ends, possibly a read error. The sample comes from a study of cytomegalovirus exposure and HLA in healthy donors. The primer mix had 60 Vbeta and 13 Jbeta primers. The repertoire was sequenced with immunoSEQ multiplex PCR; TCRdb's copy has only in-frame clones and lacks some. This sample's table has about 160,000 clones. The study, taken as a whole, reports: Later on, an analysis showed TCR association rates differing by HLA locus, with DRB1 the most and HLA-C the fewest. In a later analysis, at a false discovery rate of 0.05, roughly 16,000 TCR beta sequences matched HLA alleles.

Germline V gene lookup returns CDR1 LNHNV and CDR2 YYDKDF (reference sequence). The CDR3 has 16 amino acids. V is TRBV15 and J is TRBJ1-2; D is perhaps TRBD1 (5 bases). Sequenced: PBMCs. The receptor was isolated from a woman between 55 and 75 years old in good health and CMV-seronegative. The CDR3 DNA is TGTGCCACCAGCAGATCAGCCGGCAGGGTGAACTACGGCTACACCTTC. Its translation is CATSRSAGRVNYGYTF. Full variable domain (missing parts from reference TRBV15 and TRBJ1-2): DAMVIQNPRYQVTQFGKPVTLSCSQTLNHNVMYWYQQKSSQAPKLLFHYYDKDFNNEADTPDNFQSRRPNTSFCFLDIRSPGLGDTAMYLCATSRSAGRVNYGYTFGSGTRLTVV.